The clone carrying this T cell receptor (beta chain) came up a few times. Its target is unknown. These data originate in a study of shared clonotypes between healthy human individuals. The CDR3 sequence is 14 residues long. The germline V gene has CDR1 MDHEN and CDR2 SYDVKM. V shed 2 bases and J shed 9 bases, with 13 bases lying between them. Here immunoSEQ multiplex PCR was the method, and the copy in TCRdb shows in-frame clones only, minus some. Of about 980,000 clones in the sample, around three quarters were seen once. The study, taken as a whole, reports: Generation probability values for non-shared clonotypes were lower than those for clonotypes shared by all four donors.

This chain joins TRBV28 and TRBJ1-4, with D perhaps matching TRBD1 (5 bases). This clonotype originated in a man between 18 and 29 years old in good health. The specimen sequenced was memory CD4+ T cells sorted from blood. Subset specified: CD45RA-negative fraction. The CDR3: CASSLRAGNKKLFF. The CDR3 DNA follows: TGTGCCAGCAGTTTAAGGGCAGGGAATAAAAAACTGTTTTTT.